This entry lists 30 T cell receptor beta chains sequenced from one sample in a study of long-term antiretroviral therapy in people with HIV. Version v3.0 of the immunoSEQ assay ran at survey level. Produced via immunoSEQ multiplex PCR; TCRdb's table is partial and in-frame only. There are approximately 14,000 clones in the sample; 80% occur only once, and roughly 13% lies in the top ten. Sequenced material: unsorted PBMCs, taken 3.2 years before starting antiretroviral therapy. Source of these receptors: a man aged 35 to 55 with HIV.

The chain recombines TRBV20-1 with TRBJ2-1; D is possibly TRBD2 (5 bases). V lost 3 bases and J lost 12, with 12 bases in between. The CDR3 is made up of 11 amino acids. The V gene's germline CDR1 is DFQATT and CDR2 SNEGSKA (reference sequence). For the CDR3, the DNA is TGCAGTGCTAGGGTGGTCCGGGGGCAGTTCTTC. Its translation is CSARVVRGQFF.

The rearrangement uses TRBV11-3 and TRBJ1-3; D call uncertain. The CDR3 contains 13 residues. CDR1 is SGHNT, CDR2 YENEEA, per germline. V was cut by 5 bases and J by 11 bases, with 16 bases left in between. The chain's CDR3 is CASSLRRGYPIYF. DNA of the CDR3: TGTGCCAGCAGCCTACGCCGTGGATACCCCATATATTTT.

The chain combines TRBV27 with TRBJ2-1, with a tentative D call TRBD1 (6 bases). The CDR3 runs to 17 residues. Germline V gene data show CDR1 as MNHEY and CDR2 as SMNVEV (reference sequence). Trimming pared 0 bases from V and 0 bases from J, leaving 12 bases between. CDR3 residues: CASSLSGGTLSYNEQFF. The CDR3 DNA reads as TGTGCCAGCAGTTTATCAGGGGGAACCCTCTCCTACAATGAGCAGTTCTTC.

The gene calls are TRBV10-2 and TRBJ1-1; a possible D gene is TRBD1 (5 bases). CDR1 and CDR2 from the germline V gene are WSHSY and SAAADI. V lost 5 bases, J lost 1 base, and 14 bases lay in between. This CDR3 is 15 amino acids long. The CDR3 sequence is CASSFPGTANTEAFF. The DNA of the CDR3 is TGCGCCAGCAGTTTCCCCGGGACGGCGAACACTGAAGCTTTCTTT.

This clone has more than one count but fewer than ten. The chain has TRBV30 and TRBJ2-7, with a tentative D call TRBD2 (5 bases). Per the germline V gene, CDR1 is GTSNPN and CDR2 is SVGIG (reference sequence). The CDR3 consists of 11 residues. Deletions cut 1 base from V and 5 bases from J, with 6 bases between. CDR3 sequence reads: CAWSAGNEQYF. CDR3 nucleotide sequence: TGTGCCTGGAGTGCGGGGAACGAGCAGTACTTC.

The chain carries TRBV18 and TRBJ1-4; unclear D gene. The CDR3 is made up of 15 amino acids. The germline gives CDR1 KGHSH, CDR2 LQKENI. Trimming pared 0 bases from V and 1 base from J, leaving 6 bases between. CDR3 residues: CASSPPTRTNEKLFF. The DNA of the CDR3 is TGTGCCAGCTCACCACCTACCCGAACTAATGAAAAACTGTTTTTT.

This clone came up once. The rearrangement links TRBV10-3 to TRBJ2-7, with 11 bases aligning to TRBD2. Per germline, CDR1 ENHRY and CDR2 SYGVKD. The CDR3 has 18 amino acids. V lost 6 bases to trimming and J lost 1 base; unmatched junction nucleotides: 14. Written as DNA, the CDR3 is TGTGCCATCAGGGAGGGGCTAGCGGGGGGTCCAAAATCCTACGAGCAGTACTTC. The encoded protein is CAIREGLAGGPKSYEQYF.

This sequence joins TRBV6-6 and TRBJ1-1, with TRBD1 identical over 9 bases. Germline CDR1 MNHNY, CDR2 SVGAGI (reference sequence). Trimming removed 6 bases from V and 3 bases from J; junction bases left unmatched: 5. The CDR3 spans 14 residues. The CDR3 sequence is CASSGGQGHTEAFF. The CDR3, as DNA: TGTGCCAGCAGCGGGGGACAGGGTCACACTGAAGCTTTCTTT.

This clone was detected a few times. J is TRBJ1-2 and V is TRBV19; D is undetermined. The germline gives CDR1 LNHDA, CDR2 SQIVND (reference sequence). The CDR3 is made up of 11 amino acids. V was trimmed by 7 bases and J by 5 bases, leaving 8 bases between them. The CDR3 region is CASTHVYGYTF. CDR3 DNA: TGTGCCAGTACGCATGTTTATGGCTACACCTTC.

The CDR3 here is CASSLEGGKQFF. CDR3 nucleotide sequence: TGTGCCAGCAGCTTGGAAGGGGGGAAGCAGTTCTTC. The chain joins TRBV5-8 to TRBJ2-1; possibly TRBD1 or TRBD2 for D (6 bases each). The V gene lost 0 bases and the J gene lost 11 bases, with 9 bases spanning the gap. The CDR3 sequence is 12 residues long. The germline V gene encodes CDR1 SGHTS and CDR2 YDEGEE.

The gene calls are TRBV10-3 and TRBJ1-2; 8 bases line up with TRBD1. The germline V gene has CDR1 ENHRY and CDR2 SYGVKD. V shed 0 bases, J shed 5 bases, and the junction held 5 bases outside the gene matches. The CDR3 is 15 amino acids. The CDR3 nucleotides read TGTGCCATCAGTGAGTCCGGACAGGGAAGGTATGGCTACACCTTC. It yields the protein CAISESGQGRYGYTF.

The genes are TRBV27 and TRBJ2-7; TRBD2 is a possible D gene (6 bases). V was pared by 6 bases and J by 0 bases, with 15 bases between. This CDR3 contains 15 residues. Germline-derived CDR1 and CDR2 are MNHEY and SMNVEV (reference sequence). CDR3 loop: CASSSRGAGSYEQYF. The CDR3, as DNA: TGTGCCAGCAGCTCCCGCGGGGCAGGCTCCTACGAGCAGTACTTC.

V is TRBV7-8 and J is TRBJ1-6; possible D gene TRBD1, 5 bases. This CDR3 contains 15 residues. Germline loops: CDR1 SGHVS, CDR2 FQNEAQ. The V end lost 1 base, the J end lost 7 bases, and 11 bases lay between the germline ends. In DNA form, the CDR3 reads TGTGCCAGCAGCTTAGTAGCAGGGTCCAATTCACCCCTCCACTTT. Translating it yields CASSLVAGSNSPLHF.

Only a few counts were recorded for this clone. CDR3 loop: CASSLGQSHQPQHF. The CDR3 nucleotides read TGCGCCAGCAGCCTGGGACAGTCCCATCAGCCCCAGCATTTT. The chain combines TRBV5-1 with TRBJ1-5; 7 bases align to TRBD1. From germline, CDR1 is SGHRS and CDR2 YFSETQ. V shed 4 bases, J shed 5 bases, and the junction held 6 bases outside the gene matches. This CDR3 is built from 14 residues.

This chain links TRBV5-1 with TRBJ2-6; D is ambiguous. This CDR3 is built from 15 residues. Trimming shortened V by 6 bases and J by 9 bases, and 19 bases separated the two germline ends. CDR1 is SGHRS and CDR2 is YFSETQ in the germline V gene. The CDR3 bases are TGCGCCAGCACCCTGACCTCGCCGGATCTCAACGTCCTGACTTTC. This encodes CASTLTSPDLNVLTF.

This chain connects TRBV19 to TRBJ1-2; TRBD1 is a possible D gene (6 bases). Trimming pared 3 bases from V and 1 base from J, leaving 24 bases between. Germline CDR1 and CDR2: LNHDA and SQIVND (reference sequence). The CDR3 totals 19 residues. The CDR3 loop reads CASSILPEGGIDGNYGYTF. DNA of the CDR3: TGTGCCAGTAGTATCCTTCCCGAGGGGGGGATAGATGGTAACTATGGCTACACCTTC. The entire variable domain, with the rest obtained from reference TRBV19 and TRBJ1-2, is as follows: DGGITQSPKYLFRKEGQNVTLSCEQNLNHDAMYWYRQDPGQGLRLIYYSQIVNDFQKGDIAEGYSVSREKKESFPLTVTSAQKNPTAFYLCASSILPEGGIDGNYGYTFGSGTRLTVV.

For the CDR3, the DNA is TGCGCCAGCAGCTTGCGGCCGGCAGCCAACACAGATACGCAGTATTTT. Its translation is CASSLRPAANTDTQYF. The chain joins TRBV5-1 to TRBJ2-3; unclear D gene. CDR1 is SGHRS and CDR2 is YFSETQ in the germline V gene. Trimming took off 1 base at V and 2 bases at J, with 14 bases between the two ends. CDR3 size: 16 residues.

The chain carries TRBV6-7 and TRBJ2-7, with D uncertain. TRBV6-7 is assigned to the ORF class and has an uncertain function. The length of the CDR3 is 16 residues. V lost 3 bases and J 4 bases, leaving 19 bases between the germline ends. CDR3 nucleotide sequence: TGTGCCAGCAGTTATGGTCGTTACCTTCAACGGTACGAGCAGTACTTC. It codes for CASSYGRYLQRYEQYF.

The chain recombines TRBV6-5 with TRBJ2-7; TRBD1 is a possible D gene (5 bases). Between the trimmed V and J ends, which lost 5 bases and 3 bases, there was a span of 14 bases. The CDR3 covers 14 residues. Germline lookup yields CDR1 MNHEY and CDR2 SVGAGI. CDR3 nucleotides: TGTGCCAGCAGTCCCTTGACCAGGGTCTACGAGCAGTACTTC. It codes for CASSPLTRVYEQYF.

The chain recombines TRBV2 with TRBJ2-7; tentative D call: TRBD2 (5 bases). The CDR3 runs to 17 residues. V was clipped by 6 bases and J by 0 bases, with 21 bases between them. Germline V gene lookup returns CDR1 SNHLY and CDR2 FYNNEI. The DNA of the CDR3 is TGTGCCAGCAGATACCCCCGGAAGGGAGCCCTCTCCTACGAGCAGTACTTC. Its translation: CASRYPRKGALSYEQYF.

Here the CDR3 DNA reads TGCGCCAGCAGCTTGTTAGGACTCATGAACACTGAAGCTTTCTTT. It codes for CASSLLGLMNTEAFF. This chain links TRBV5-1 with TRBJ1-1; no reliable D call. Germline-derived CDR1 and CDR2 are SGHRS and YFSETQ. The germline V and J ends were trimmed by 1 base and 0 bases, with 10 bases remaining between them. The CDR3 has 15 residues.

The V gene is TRBV10-2, the J gene TRBJ1-3; unclear D gene. V gave up 3 bases and J gave up 0 bases, with 9 bases separating them. The germline V gene has CDR1 WSHSY and CDR2 SAAADI. This CDR3 region has 15 residues. This CDR3 is CASSDIGFSGNTIYF. DNA of the CDR3: TGCGCCAGCAGTGACATAGGATTCTCTGGAAACACCATATATTTT.

A single count supports this clone. The CDR3: CASSSQGSTEAFF. The CDR3 coding sequence is TGTGCCAGCAGTTCACAGGGGAGCACTGAAGCTTTCTTT. The chain employs TRBV2 and TRBJ1-1; 7 positions match TRBD1. The CDR3 is made up of 13 amino acids. J gave up 4 bases and V 5 bases, and 4 bases lay outside the gene matches. CDR1 is SNHLY and CDR2 is FYNNEI in the germline V gene.

This chain connects TRBV7-9 to TRBJ2-7; tentative D call: TRBD1 (5 bases). Germline CDR1 reads SEHNR; CDR2 reads FQNEAQ (reference sequence). The CDR3 totals 15 residues. Between the trimmed V and J ends, which lost 5 bases and 3 bases, there was a span of 17 bases. CDR3 DNA: TGTGCCAGCAGCCCCCCCCGACAGTACGGCTACGAGCAGTACTTC. Its protein product is CASSPPRQYGYEQYF.

The chain links TRBV27 to TRBJ1-5; D is undetermined. There are 17 residues in the CDR3. Per the germline V gene, CDR1 is MNHEY and CDR2 is SMNVEV (reference sequence). The V gene lost 5 bases and the J gene lost 0 bases, with 17 bases spanning the gap. CDR3 protein: CASSPNSDVYSNQPQHF. The CDR3 DNA reads TGTGCCAGCAGTCCCAACAGCGATGTCTATAGCAATCAGCCCCAGCATTTT.

This rearrangement joins TRBV9 to TRBJ2-3, with D unclear. V was shortened by 4 bases and J by 6 bases, with 15 bases between the two germline ends. Germline CDR1 is SGDLS and CDR2 is YYNGEE. There are 14 residues in the CDR3. CDR3 residues: CASSPYPPEDTQYF. The CDR3 DNA is TGTGCCAGCAGCCCCTACCCCCCAGAGGATACGCAGTATTTT.

V is TRBV7-9 and J is TRBJ1-2, with 8 positions matching TRBD1. Germline-derived CDR1 and CDR2 are SEHNR and FQNEAQ (reference sequence). The CDR3 extends over 15 amino acids. V was pared by 2 bases and J by 6 bases, with 8 bases of the junction left unmatched. CDR3 region: CASSLLFDRGNGYTF. The CDR3 DNA follows: TGTGCCAGCAGCTTATTATTTGACAGGGGCAATGGCTACACCTTC.

The chain links TRBV29-1 to TRBJ1-1, with a tentative D call TRBD1 (6 bases). In germline, CDR1 is SQVTM, CDR2 ANQGSEA. Trimming stripped 8 bases from V and 4 bases from J, with 20 bases between. The CDR3 loop spans 14 amino acids. As DNA, the CDR3 is TGCAGCCTTCTCCCGCGGGGGGCAGGCACTGAAGCTTTCTTT. Encoded protein: CSLLPRGAGTEAFF.

This clone was picked up one time. The chain uses TRBV5-5 and TRBJ1-3, with D unresolved. The V end was cut by 4 bases, the J end by 0 bases, with 8 bases between. Per the germline V gene, CDR1 is SGHKS and CDR2 is YYEKEE (reference sequence). This CDR3 has 14 residues. The CDR3 loop is CASSGGSSGNTIYF. CDR3 coding DNA: TGTGCCAGCAGCGGCGGCAGCTCTGGAAACACCATATATTTT.

The sample holds a few counts of this clone. The chain joins TRBV30 to TRBJ1-2, with TRBD1 matching 7 bases. Looked up from germline, CDR1 is GTSNPN and CDR2 is SVGIG (reference sequence). V was clipped by 1 base and J by 7 bases; unmatched bases: 6. This CDR3 is built from 13 residues. As DNA, the CDR3 is TGTGCCTGGAGTGACAGGGGTTCGGGTGGCTACACCTTC. This gives the protein CAWSDRGSGGYTF.